Reported below is one TCR beta chain. These data belong to a study of blood T cell repertoires in COVID-19. The protocol was immunoSEQ multiplex PCR, while the TCRdb copy is restricted to in-frame clones and leaves out a portion. The sample has some 140,000 clones; around 86% are singletons. The CDR3 is 13 amino acids. The germline gives CDR1 SGHTA, CDR2 FQGNSA. Between the trimmed V and J ends, which lost 1 base and 13 bases, there was a span of 14 bases. The rearrangement joins TRBV7-2 to TRBJ2-1, with D unclear. The sample was peripheral blood. This clonotype was obtained from a man aged 50 to 59 with active COVID-19. The CDR3 spells CASSLVLLGPQFF. In DNA form, the CDR3 reads TGTGCCAGCAGCTTAGTGCTGTTGGGCCCCCAGTTCTTC.